This record concerns one TCR beta chain sequence. Original processing notes: Counts of nucleated cells, estimated from reference gene primer amplification, were obtained. The repertoire was sequenced with immunoSEQ multiplex PCR; TCRdb's copy has only in-frame clones and lacks some. The D gene and trimming were derived from the DNA, and the V and J assignments and clone size from that table. The data contain 200,000 to 250,000 clones, 70% to 85% of them seen just once; the ten biggest clones take up about 13%. The data belong to a study of blood T cell repertoires in COVID-19. Germline CDR1 MDHEN, CDR2 SYDVKM. Trimming removed 4 bases from V and 2 bases from J, with 18 bases in between. CDR3 length: 17 residues.

The V call is TRBV28, the J call TRBJ1-5; possible D gene TRBD1, 6 bases. The sequenced sample was peripheral blood. The receptor was derived from a human donor in a cohort sampled during active COVID-19. The CDR3 here is CASSYGSGASRNQPQHF. The CDR3 DNA sequence: TGTGCCAGCAGTTATGGTTCAGGGGCGAGTCGCAATCAGCCCCAGCATTTT. The full variable domain, its missing parts supplied by reference TRBV28 and TRBJ1-5, is DVKVTQSSRYLVKRTGEKVFLECVQDMDHENMFWYRQDPGLGLRLIYFSYDVKMKEKGDIPEGYSVSREKKERFSLILESASTNQTSMYLCASSYGSGASRNQPQHFGDGTRLSIL.